The source of this T cell receptor (beta chain) is a study of T cells after yellow fever vaccination. Whole-study results and caveats: The study noted that FACS-sorted repertoires could contain abundant clonotypes contaminating from the bulk population.

Germline CDR1 is SGHNT and CDR2 is YYREEE (reference sequence). V dropped 2 bases and J dropped 1; count of bases not matched to a gene: 5. The CDR3 covers 16 residues. This clonotype was picked up a small number of times. The antigen is undetermined. TCRdb reprocessed the 5' RACE reads with MiXCR, giving one entry per CDR3 protein. This sample has about 130,000 distinct CDR3 sequences; 6.6% occur once, and the top ten carry under 0.7%. This clonotype originated in a man aged 25-45 years who received the YFV17D yellow fever vaccine. Material: CD4+ T cells sorted from PBMCs, obtained 10 days after the yellow fever booster vaccination. V is TRBV5-4 and J is TRBJ2-3; 9 bases map to TRBD2. Here the CDR3 reads CASSLRLAAGTDTQYF. Written as DNA, the CDR3 is TGTGCCAGCAGCTTAAGACTAGCGGCGGGCACAGATACGCAGTATTTT.